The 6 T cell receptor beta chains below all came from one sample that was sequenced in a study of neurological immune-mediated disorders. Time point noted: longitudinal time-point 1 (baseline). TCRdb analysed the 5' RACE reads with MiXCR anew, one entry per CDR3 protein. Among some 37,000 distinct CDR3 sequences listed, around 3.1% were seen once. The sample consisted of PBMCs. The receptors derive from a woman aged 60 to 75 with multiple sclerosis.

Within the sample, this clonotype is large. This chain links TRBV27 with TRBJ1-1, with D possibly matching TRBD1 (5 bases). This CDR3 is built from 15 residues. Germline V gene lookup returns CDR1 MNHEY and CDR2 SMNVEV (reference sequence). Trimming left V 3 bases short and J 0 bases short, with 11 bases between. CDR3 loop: CASSFVRTLNTEAFF. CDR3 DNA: TGTGCCAGCAGTTTCGTCAGGACACTGAACACTGAAGCTTTCTTT.

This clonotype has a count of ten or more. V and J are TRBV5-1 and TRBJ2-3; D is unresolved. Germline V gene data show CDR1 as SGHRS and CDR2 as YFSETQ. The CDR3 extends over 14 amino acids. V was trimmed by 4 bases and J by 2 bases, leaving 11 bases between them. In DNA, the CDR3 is TGCGCCAGCAGCCCCCGGCAGGTCACAGATACGCAGTATTTT. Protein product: CASSPRQVTDTQYF.

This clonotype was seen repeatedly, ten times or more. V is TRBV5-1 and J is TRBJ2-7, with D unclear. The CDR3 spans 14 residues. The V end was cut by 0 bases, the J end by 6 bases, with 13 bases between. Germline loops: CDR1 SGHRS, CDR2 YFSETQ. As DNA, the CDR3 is TGCGCCAGCAGCTTGGAAGGTGTGGCAGGCGAGCAGTACTTC. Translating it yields CASSLEGVAGEQYF.

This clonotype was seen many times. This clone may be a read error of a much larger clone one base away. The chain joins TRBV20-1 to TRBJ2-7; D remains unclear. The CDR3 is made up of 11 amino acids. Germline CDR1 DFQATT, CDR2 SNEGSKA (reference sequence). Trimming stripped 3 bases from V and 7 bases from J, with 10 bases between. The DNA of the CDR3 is TGCAGTGCTAGGGTTGGAGAAGAGCAGTACTTC. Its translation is CSARVGEEQYF.

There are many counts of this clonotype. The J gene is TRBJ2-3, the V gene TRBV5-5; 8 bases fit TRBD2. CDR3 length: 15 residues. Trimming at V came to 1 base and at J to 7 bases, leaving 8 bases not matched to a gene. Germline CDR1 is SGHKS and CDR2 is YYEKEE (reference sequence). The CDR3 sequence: CASSLTNGGDNTQYF. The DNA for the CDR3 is TGTGCCAGCAGCTTGACTAACGGGGGGGACAATACGCAGTATTTT. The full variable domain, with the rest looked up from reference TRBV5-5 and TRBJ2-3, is DAGVTQSPTHLIKTRGQQVTLRCSPISGHKSVSWYQQVLGQGPQFIFQYYEKEERGRGNFPDRFSARQFPNYSSELNVNALLLGDSALYLCASSLTNGGDNTQYFGPGTRLTVL.

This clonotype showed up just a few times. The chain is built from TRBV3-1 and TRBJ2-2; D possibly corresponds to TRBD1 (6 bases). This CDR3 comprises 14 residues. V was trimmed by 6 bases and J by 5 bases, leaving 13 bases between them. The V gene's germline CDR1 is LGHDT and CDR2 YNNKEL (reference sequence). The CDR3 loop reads CASSSGTNTGELFF. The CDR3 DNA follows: TGTGCCAGCAGTTCCGGGACAAATACCGGGGAGCTGTTTTTT.